One and the same sample provided the 15 T cell receptor beta chains below, sequenced in a study of identifying expanded T cells in peripheral blood (dated by TCRdb to about 2019). Library method: the immunoSEQ multiplex PCR assay. TCRdb re-hosts the immuneACCESS table, in-frame sequences only. Its copies lack some clones; in the studies checked, an unresolved V gene accounts for under half of them, and the cause for the rest is not known. The sample records some 100,000 clones, roughly 88% of which are singletons. The ten largest make up 5% to 6.5% of the sample. Sequencing was performed on blood. Every receptor here comes from a person aged 18-70 years in good health.

This clone was picked up one time. The gene calls are TRBV7-9 and TRBJ1-1, with 7 bases aligning to TRBD1. From germline, CDR1 is SEHNR and CDR2 FQNEAQ (reference sequence). The junction had 15 bases not matched to a gene; V was cut back by 4 bases and J by 4 bases. CDR3 length equals 17 residues. CDR3 region: CASSSLPLPSGGTEAFF. In DNA, the CDR3 is TGTGCCAGCAGCTCTCTCCCGCTACCTTCAGGGGGCACTGAAGCTTTCTTT.

The chain couples TRBV5-1 to TRBJ2-1, with D tentatively TRBD1 (6 bases). The CDR3 has 15 amino acids. The germline V gene encodes CDR1 SGHRS and CDR2 YFSETQ. V was pared by 4 bases and J by 0 bases, with 11 bases between. This CDR3 is CASSTEGGSYNEQFF. For the CDR3, the DNA is TGCGCCAGCAGCACGGAAGGGGGCTCCTACAATGAGCAGTTCTTC.

This clone has only one observation. The chain carries TRBV2 and TRBJ2-7; 11 bases line up with TRBD1. The germline CDR1 and CDR2 sequences are SNHLY and FYNNEI. Trimming took 9 bases from V and 3 from J; bases not matched to a gene: 10. The CDR3 contains 15 residues. CDR3 nucleotide sequence: TGTGCCAGTAGGAGATCCGGGACAGGGGGCTACGAGCAGTACTTC. It yields the protein CASRRSGTGGYEQYF.

CDR3 DNA sequence: TGTGCCAGCAGTCTGGACAGGGAATATCAGCCCCAGCATTTT. Translating gives CASSLDREYQPQHF. The J gene is TRBJ1-5, the V gene TRBV6-5; 8 bases align to TRBD1. J gave up 5 bases and V 5 bases, and 5 bases lay outside the gene matches. Looked up from germline, CDR1 is MNHEY and CDR2 is SVGAGI. This CDR3 comprises 14 residues.

The chain has TRBV7-9 and TRBJ2-3; perhaps TRBD2 as D (6 bases). This CDR3 comprises 15 residues. The germline CDR1 and CDR2 sequences are SEHNR and FQNEAQ (reference sequence). The V end lost 3 bases, the J end lost 2 bases, and 12 bases lay between the germline ends. CDR3 coding DNA: TGTGCCAGCAGCTTCCGCGGGGCCGACACAGATACGCAGTATTTT. Protein: CASSFRGADTDTQYF.

The chain combines TRBV6-1 with TRBJ2-7; D not resolved. CDR1 MNHNS and CDR2 SASEGT come from the germline V gene. The V and J ends lost 6 bases and 4 bases respectively, with 7 bases between them. This CDR3 region has 11 residues. In DNA form, the CDR3 reads TGTGCCAGCAGAGAAAGATACGAGCAGTACTTC. As protein: CASRERYEQYF.

The table lists this clone with a count of one. J is TRBJ1-4 and V is TRBV19, with D maybe TRBD1 (5 bases). The CDR3 consists of 15 residues. The V end was cut by 8 bases, the J end by 0 bases, with 13 bases between. The V gene's germline CDR1 is LNHDA and CDR2 SQIVND (reference sequence). The CDR3: CASSGTASTNEKLFF. CDR3 DNA: TGTGCCAGTTCCGGGACGGCCTCAACTAATGAAAAACTGTTTTTT.

The chain joins TRBV19 to TRBJ1-2, with TRBD1 matching over 11 bases. Per the germline V gene, CDR1 is LNHDA and CDR2 is SQIVND (reference sequence). The V gene end was trimmed by 5 bases and the J gene end by 8 bases; junction bases not matched to a gene: 10. The CDR3 spans 15 residues. For the CDR3, the DNA is TGTGCCAGTAGTTCCTGGACAGGGGGCGCGTACGGCTACACCTTC. Residues: CASSSWTGGAYGYTF.

The gene calls are TRBV6-5 and TRBJ1-1; tentatively, D is TRBD1 (5 bases). V lost 5 bases and J 1 base, leaving 11 bases between the germline ends. The germline V gene has CDR1 MNHEY and CDR2 SVGAGI. The CDR3 sequence is 14 residues long. The CDR3 sequence: CASSPRQRNTEAFF. In nucleotides, the CDR3 is TGTGCCAGCAGTCCACGACAGAGGAACACTGAAGCTTTCTTT.

This clone was seen only once. The V gene is TRBV5-4, the J gene TRBJ1-2; D is perhaps TRBD1 (5 bases). V lost 0 bases and J lost 6, with 6 bases in between. The CDR3 covers 12 residues. CDR1 SGHNT and CDR2 YYREEE come from the germline V gene (reference sequence). This CDR3 is CASSLEGDGYTF. For the CDR3, the DNA is TGTGCCAGCAGCTTGGAAGGGGATGGCTACACCTTC.

This chain joins TRBV19 and TRBJ2-1; D is ambiguous. The germline V and J ends were trimmed by 4 bases and 3 bases, with 16 bases remaining between them. CDR1 LNHDA and CDR2 SQIVND come from the germline V gene (reference sequence). The CDR3 covers 16 residues. CDR3 in amino acids: CASSRDTRMGYNEQFF. Here the CDR3 DNA reads TGTGCCAGTAGTAGGGATACACGGATGGGCTACAATGAGCAGTTCTTC.

J is TRBJ2-7 and V is TRBV19; the D is unclear. The germline CDR1 and CDR2 sequences are LNHDA and SQIVND (reference sequence). The CDR3 sequence is 14 residues long. V was clipped by 3 bases and J by 4 bases, with 13 bases between them. The CDR3 region is CASSIALLQYEQYF. For the CDR3, the DNA is TGTGCCAGTAGTATTGCGCTTCTCCAGTACGAGCAGTACTTC. The entire variable domain, with the rest obtained from reference TRBV19 and TRBJ2-7, is as follows: DGGITQSPKYLFRKEGQNVTLSCEQNLNHDAMYWYRQDPGQGLRLIYYSQIVNDFQKGDIAEGYSVSREKKESFPLTVTSAQKNPTAFYLCASSIALLQYEQYFGPGTRLTVT.

This chain links TRBV27 with TRBJ2-3, with a tentative D call TRBD1 (5 bases). CDR1 is MNHEY, CDR2 SMNVEV, per germline (reference sequence). This CDR3 has 13 residues. Trimming shortened V by 8 bases and J by 5 bases, and 14 bases separated the two germline ends. The CDR3 spells CASSWAGQDTQYF. CDR3 in DNA: TGTGCCAGCTCGTGGGCAGGACAAGATACGCAGTATTTT.

The CDR3 protein is CASSDTPEQQFF. The CDR3 DNA reads TGTGCCAGCAGCGATACACCCGAGCAGCAGTTCTTC. The chain uses TRBV5-6 and TRBJ2-1, with D uncertain. Trimming took 4 bases from V and 11 from J, leaving 13 bases between them. There are 12 residues in the CDR3. Germline V gene data show CDR1 as SGHDT and CDR2 as YYEEEE.

V gene TRBV7-6 combines with J gene TRBJ2-3, with 11 bases fitting TRBD2. The CDR3 is made up of 15 amino acids. Germline V lookup: CDR1 SGHVS, CDR2 FNYEAQ. Trimming cost V 5 bases and J 7 bases; bases outside gene matches: 8. In DNA, the CDR3 is TGTGCCAGCAGCGCCGGGACTAGCGGCCTAAATACGCAGTATTTT. As protein: CASSAGTSGLNTQYF.